This passage covers 7 T cell receptor beta chains from one sample sequenced in a study of T-cell reconstitution after alpha-beta-depleted transplantation in children. The library targeted TCRbeta and was prepared with unique molecular identifiers. TCRdb re-derived calls from the PCR reads in MiXCR, one entry per CDR3 protein. The data hold hundreds of thousands of distinct CDR3 sequences, with roughly a quarter observed a single time. Sequenced material: PBMCs, taken before TCRalphabeta/CD19-depleted stem cell transplant. These receptors originate from a girl aged 2-10 years with Fanconi anemia, due to receive a stem cell transplant.

The chain uses TRBV7-2 and TRBJ2-7, with 7 bases aligning to TRBD1. This CDR3 is built from 13 residues. J lost 2 bases, V lost 4 bases, and 2 bases had no gene match. Germline V gene lookup returns CDR1 SGHTA and CDR2 FQGNSA. The CDR3 region is CASSYGTAYEQYF. The CDR3 nucleotides are TGTGCCAGCAGCTACGGGACAGCCTACGAGCAGTACTTC.

This clonotype was seen more than once but under ten times. V and J are TRBV11-2 and TRBJ2-5, with TRBD1 as a possible D gene (6 bases). Per germline, CDR1 SGHAT and CDR2 FQNNGV. V was shortened by 5 bases and J by 0 bases, with 13 bases between the two germline ends. This CDR3 has 15 amino acids. For the CDR3, the DNA is TGTGCCAGCAGCAGGACAGTAGGATACCAAGAGACCCAGTACTTC. This gives the protein CASSRTVGYQETQYF.

This chain uses TRBV5-1 with TRBJ2-3; tentatively, D is TRBD2 (5 bases). The V end was cut by 1 base, the J end by 0 bases, with 12 bases between. This CDR3 spans 16 amino acids. Germline CDR1 and CDR2: SGHRS and YFSETQ. The CDR3 loop is CASSLPGLASTDTQYF. The CDR3 region has the DNA TGCGCCAGCAGCTTGCCGGGTCTAGCAAGCACAGATACGCAGTATTTT.

The CDR3: CASSGGASGNTIYF. Here the CDR3 DNA reads TGTGCCAGCAGTGGTGGAGCCTCTGGAAACACCATATATTTT. The chain couples TRBV25-1 to TRBJ1-3; D call uncertain. V lost 4 bases and J lost 0, with 7 bases in between. Germline V gene sequence: CDR1 MGHDK, CDR2 SYGVNS. The CDR3 loop spans 14 amino acids.

Ten or more counts support this clonotype. The V and J genes are TRBV20-1 and TRBJ1-4; D gene ambiguous. Germline lookup yields CDR1 DFQATT and CDR2 SNEGSKA (reference sequence). Trimming took 3 bases from V and 7 from J, leaving 9 bases between them. This CDR3 is 12 amino acids long. The CDR3 region has the DNA TGCAGTGCTAGTTTCTCAGGTGAAAAACTGTTTTTT. This translates into CSASFSGEKLFF.

The rearrangement joins TRBV6-2 or TRBV6-3 to TRBJ1-5; weak D call: TRBD1 (6 bases). V lost 2 bases, J lost 4 bases, and 21 bases lay in between. The CDR3 runs 18 residues. Per germline, CDR1 MNHEY and CDR2 SVGEGT. The CDR3 reads CASSYGARRQGLNQPQHF. CDR3 in DNA: TGTGCCAGCAGTTACGGGGCCCGGAGGCAGGGGCTTAATCAGCCCCAGCATTTT.

This clonotype was seen at least ten times. J is TRBJ2-1 and V is TRBV5-1, with 7 bases matching TRBD1. Germline V gene lookup returns CDR1 SGHRS and CDR2 YFSETQ. The ends lost 7 bases at V and 8 bases at J; junction bases unmatched: 12. This CDR3 region has 14 residues. The CDR3: CASHWLDRVDEQFF. The DNA of the CDR3 is TGCGCCAGCCACTGGCTAGACAGGGTCGATGAGCAGTTCTTC. The whole variable domain, remainder taken from reference TRBV5-1 and TRBJ2-1, is KAGVTQTPRYLIKTRGQQVTLSCSPISGHRSVSWYQQTPGQGLQFLFEYFSETQRNKGNFPGRFSGRQFSNSRSEMNVSTLELGDSALYLCASHWLDRVDEQFFGPGTRLTVL.